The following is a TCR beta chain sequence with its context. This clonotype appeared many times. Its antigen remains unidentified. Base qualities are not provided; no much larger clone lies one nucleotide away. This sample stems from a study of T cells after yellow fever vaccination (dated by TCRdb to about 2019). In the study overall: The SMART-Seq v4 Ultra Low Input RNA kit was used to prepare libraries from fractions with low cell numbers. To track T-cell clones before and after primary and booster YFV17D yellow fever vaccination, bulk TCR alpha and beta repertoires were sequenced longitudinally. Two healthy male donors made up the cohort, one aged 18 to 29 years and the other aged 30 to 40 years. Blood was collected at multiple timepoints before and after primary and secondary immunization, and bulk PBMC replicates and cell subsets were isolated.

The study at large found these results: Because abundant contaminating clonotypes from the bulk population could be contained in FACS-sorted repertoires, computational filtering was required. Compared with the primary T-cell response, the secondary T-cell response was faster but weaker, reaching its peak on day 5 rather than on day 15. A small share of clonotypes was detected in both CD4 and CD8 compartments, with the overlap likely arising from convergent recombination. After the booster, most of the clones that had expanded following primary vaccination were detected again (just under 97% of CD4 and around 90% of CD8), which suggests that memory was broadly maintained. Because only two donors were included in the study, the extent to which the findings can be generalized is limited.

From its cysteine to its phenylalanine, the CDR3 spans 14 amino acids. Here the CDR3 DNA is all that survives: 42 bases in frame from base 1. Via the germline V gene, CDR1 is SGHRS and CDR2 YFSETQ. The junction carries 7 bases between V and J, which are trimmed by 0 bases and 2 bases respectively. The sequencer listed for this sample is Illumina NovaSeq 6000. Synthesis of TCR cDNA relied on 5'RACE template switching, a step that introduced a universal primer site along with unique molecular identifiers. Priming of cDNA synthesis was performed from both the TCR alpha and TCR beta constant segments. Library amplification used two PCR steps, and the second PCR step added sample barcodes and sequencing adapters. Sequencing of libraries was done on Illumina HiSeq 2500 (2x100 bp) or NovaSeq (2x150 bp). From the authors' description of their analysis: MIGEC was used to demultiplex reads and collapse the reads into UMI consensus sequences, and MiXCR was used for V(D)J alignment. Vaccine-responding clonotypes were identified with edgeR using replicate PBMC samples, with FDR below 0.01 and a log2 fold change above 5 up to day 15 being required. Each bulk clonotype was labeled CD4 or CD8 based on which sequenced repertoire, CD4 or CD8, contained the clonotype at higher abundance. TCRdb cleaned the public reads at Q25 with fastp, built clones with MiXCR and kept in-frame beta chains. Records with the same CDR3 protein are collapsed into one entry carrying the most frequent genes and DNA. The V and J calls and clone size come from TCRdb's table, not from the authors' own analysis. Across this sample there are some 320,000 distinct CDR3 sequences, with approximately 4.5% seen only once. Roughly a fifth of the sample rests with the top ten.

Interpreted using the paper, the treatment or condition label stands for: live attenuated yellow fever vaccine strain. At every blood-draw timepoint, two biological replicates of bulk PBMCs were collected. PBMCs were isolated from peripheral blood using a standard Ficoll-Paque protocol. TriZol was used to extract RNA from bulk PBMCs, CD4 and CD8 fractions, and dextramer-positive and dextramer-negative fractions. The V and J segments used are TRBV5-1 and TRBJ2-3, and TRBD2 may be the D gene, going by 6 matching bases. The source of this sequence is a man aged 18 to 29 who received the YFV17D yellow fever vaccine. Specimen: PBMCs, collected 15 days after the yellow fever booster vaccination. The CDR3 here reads CASSLGDSTDTQYF. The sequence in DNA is TGCGCCAGCAGCTTGGGGGACTCCACAGATACGCAGTATTTT.